Below, one T cell receptor (beta chain) is given with its context. Its antigen remains unknown. These data come from a study of T cell responses to AZD1222 COVID-19 vaccine. Whole-study context: Analyses pooled second doses at about 4 or about 12 weeks.

Study-level points and caveats: Sampled repertoires all dated from after the peak T cell response.

Germline lookup yields CDR1 MGHDK and CDR2 SYGVNS. This CDR3 has 16 amino acids. The trim removed 7 bases at V and 0 bases at J, leaving 7 bases unmatched. Repertoires were generated with immunoSEQ multiplex PCR, while TCRdb's copy carries only in-frame clones and drops some. The table includes roughly 190,000 clones, 93% detected once. This receptor was obtained from an adult in good health. The sample consisted of peripheral blood, taken on day 0 of AZD1222 vaccination. The genes are TRBV25-1 and TRBJ1-1; 11 bases are shared with TRBD1. Written as DNA, the CDR3 is TGTGCCAGCAAGCCGGGACAGGGGGGAATGAACACTGAAGCTTTCTTT. This encodes CASKPGQGGMNTEAFF.